The source of this TCR beta chain is a study of T-cell memory formation after mild COVID-19. Study results and caveats: Confirmation of SARS-CoV-2 specificity was lacking for second-wave clones peaking day 37.

5'RACE, which relied on constant-segment primers, yielded TCR alpha and TCR beta cDNA libraries carrying sample barcodes and UMIs. In TCRdb, the 5' RACE reads were re-called with MiXCR into one record per CDR3 protein. The sample lists 400,000 to 550,000 distinct CDR3 sequences, 20% to 25% seen once, with 12% in the top ten. CDR1 and CDR2 from the germline V gene are MNHEY and SVGAGI. The V gene lost 5 bases and the J gene lost 7 bases, with 20 bases spanning the gap. The CDR3 totals 15 residues. Regarding this clonotype: The antigen is not known.

Sequences were obtained from PBMCs or a T cell subset sorted from them (not recorded which). The rearrangement uses TRBV6-5 and TRBJ1-2, with D maybe TRBD1 (6 bases). The sequence was obtained from an adult woman who had mild COVID-19 (a few samples of this study predate the infection). Cell type and time point are not known. The CDR3: CASSPRTDSRGGYTF. CDR3 DNA sequence: TGTGCCAGCAGTCCGAGGACAGACTCCCGAGGTGGCTACACCTTC.